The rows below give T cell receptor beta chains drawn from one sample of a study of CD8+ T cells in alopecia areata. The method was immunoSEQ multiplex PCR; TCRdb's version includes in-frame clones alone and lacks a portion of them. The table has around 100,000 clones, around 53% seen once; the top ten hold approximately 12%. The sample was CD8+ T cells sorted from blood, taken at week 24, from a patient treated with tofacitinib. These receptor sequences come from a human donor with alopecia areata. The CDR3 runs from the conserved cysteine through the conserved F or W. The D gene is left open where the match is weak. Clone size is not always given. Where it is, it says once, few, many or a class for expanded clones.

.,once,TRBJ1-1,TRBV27,TGTGCCAGCAGGCCGGCGGGGGCGATCACTGAAGCTTTCTTT,CASRPAGAITEAFF
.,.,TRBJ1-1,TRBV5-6,TGTGCCAGCAGCTTTCTCGGGGATCTAAGAGTCACTGAAGCTTTCTTT,CASSFLGDLRVTEAFF
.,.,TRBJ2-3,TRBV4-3,TGCGCCAGCAGCCAAACTACGGCGGGTACGCAGTATTTT,CASSQTTAGTQYF
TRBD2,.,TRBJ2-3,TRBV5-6,TGTGCCAGCAGCTTGGAACTAGCGGGGGGCACAGATACGCAGTATTTT,CASSLELAGGTDTQYF
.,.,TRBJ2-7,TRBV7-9,TGTGCCAGCAGCGGACCCGGACCCTACGAGCAGTACTTC,CASSGPGPYEQYF
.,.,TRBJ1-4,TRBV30,TGTGCCTGGAGTGGAAGAAACAGGGACGAAAAACTGTTTTTT,CAWSGRNRDEKLFF
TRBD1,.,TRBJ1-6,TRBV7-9,TGTGCCAGCAGCTCAAGGACAGGGAATAATTCACCCCTCCACTTT,CASSSRTGNNSPLHF
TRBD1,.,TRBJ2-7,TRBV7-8,TGTGCCAGCAGAACCTTTAGCCGGGACAGGGGGCCGTACGAGCAGTACTTC,CASRTFSRDRGPYEQYF
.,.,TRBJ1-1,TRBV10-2,TGCGCCAGCAGTGAGTCGAATAGGGTTATGAGGAACACTGAAGCTTTCTTT,CASSESNRVMRNTEAFF
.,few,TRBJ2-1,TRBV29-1,TGCAGCGCACGACCCGCCTGGGCCTACAATGAGCAGTTCTTC,CSARPAWAYNEQFF
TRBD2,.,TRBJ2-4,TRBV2,TGTGCCAGCCTTGGGACTAGCAAAAACATTCAGTACTTC,CASLGTSKNIQYF
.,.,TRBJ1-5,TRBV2,TGTGCCAGCAGTGAAGGGGATCAGCCCCAGCATTTT,CASSEGDQPQHF
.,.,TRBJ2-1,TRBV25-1,TGTGCCAGCAGTGTCACAGGTGTCGGCAATGAGCAGTTCTTC,CASSVTGVGNEQFF
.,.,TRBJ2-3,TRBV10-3,TGTGCCATCAGTGATCCAGCCGACACAGATACGCAGTATTTT,CAISDPADTDTQYF
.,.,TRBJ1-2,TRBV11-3,TGTGCCAGCAGCTTAGATCCACAGGGTATTTACTATGGCTACACCTTC,CASSLDPQGIYYGYTF
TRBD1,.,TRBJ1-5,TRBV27,TGTGCCAGCAGGATGGGACAGGGTGAACAGCCCCAGCATTTT,CASRMGQGEQPQHF
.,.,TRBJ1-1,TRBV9,TGTGCCAGCAGCGTAGGCATAGAGGCCGGGACTGAAGCTTTCTTT,CASSVGIEAGTEAFF
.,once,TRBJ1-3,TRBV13,TGTGCCAGCAGCTTACACAGGAGCTCTGGAAACACCATATATTTT,CASSLHRSSGNTIYF
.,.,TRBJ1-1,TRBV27,TGTGCCAGCAGTTTAAGCCAAACAGGGTACACTGAAGCTTTCTTT,CASSLSQTGYTEAFF
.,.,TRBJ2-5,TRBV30,TGTGCCTGGAGTGGAGGCCAAGAGACCCAGTACTTC,CAWSGGQETQYF
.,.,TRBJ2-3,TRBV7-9,TGTGCCGGTTCGGACCCCTTAACAGATACGCAGTATTTT,CAGSDPLTDTQYF
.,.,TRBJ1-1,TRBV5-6,TGTGCCAGCACCCAATTAGGGGGTATGAACACTGAAGCTTTCTTT,CASTQLGGMNTEAFF
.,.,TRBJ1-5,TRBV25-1,TGTGCCAGCAGCGTTGGAGTAAATCAGCCCCAGCATTTT,CASSVGVNQPQHF
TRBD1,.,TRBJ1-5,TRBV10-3,TGTGCCATCAGTGAGGACAGGGCTGGTCAGCCCCAGCATTTT,CAISEDRAGQPQHF
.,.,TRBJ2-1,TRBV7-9,TGTGCCAGCAGCCCACACTTGGGGATGTCCGATGAGCAGTTCTTC,CASSPHLGMSDEQFF
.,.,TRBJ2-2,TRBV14,TGTGCCAGCAGCCAAGCACGAGTGACCGGGGAGCTGTTTTTT,CASSQARVTGELFF
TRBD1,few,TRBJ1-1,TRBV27,TGTGCCAGCAGTTTCATCAGGGGGCCTGAAGCTTTCTTT,CASSFIRGPEAFF
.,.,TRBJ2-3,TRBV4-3,TGCGCCAGCAGCCAAGTCGAGGGGAGCTACACAGATACGCAGTATTTT,CASSQVEGSYTDTQYF
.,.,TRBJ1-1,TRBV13,TGTGCCAGCAGCTTCTCGGTCAACACTGAAGCTTTCTTT,CASSFSVNTEAFF
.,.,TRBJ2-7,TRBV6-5,TGTGCCAGCAGTTACGACAGAGCCTACGAGCAGTACTTC,CASSYDRAYEQYF